The next 22 T cell receptor beta chains were all read from a single sample in a study of cytomegalovirus exposure and HLA in healthy donors. This PCR relied on a set of 60 Vbeta primers and 13 Jbeta primers. Libraries were prepared by immunoSEQ multiplex PCR; TCRdb keeps only in-frame clonotypes and omits some of them. Of about 97,000 clones detected, 79% appear once; the ten largest clones hold around 3%. Material for sequencing was PBMCs. These receptor sequences come from a male donor in good health and CMV-seropositive.

The chain is built from TRBV2 and TRBJ2-7; D not certain. This CDR3 region has 12 residues. CDR1 SNHLY and CDR2 FYNNEI come from the germline V gene. The V end lost 2 bases, the J end lost 0 bases, and 2 bases lay between the germline ends. CDR3: CASSELSYEQYF. CDR3 coding DNA: TGTGCCAGCAGTGAACTCTCCTACGAGCAGTACTTC.

This chain connects TRBV27 to TRBJ2-7; possibly TRBD2 for D (5 bases). The CDR3 is 15 amino acids. CDR1 and CDR2 from the germline V gene are MNHEY and SMNVEV (reference sequence). The V and J ends lost 8 bases and 0 bases respectively, with 17 bases between them. The CDR3 sequence: CASRSSSRSSYEQYF. DNA of the CDR3: TGTGCCAGCCGTTCTTCTAGCCGTAGCTCCTACGAGCAGTACTTC.

This chain connects TRBV6-6 to TRBJ2-2; D unresolved. The CDR3 has 14 residues. Germline lookup yields CDR1 MNHNY and CDR2 SVGAGI (reference sequence). V gave up 4 bases and J gave up 1 base, with 7 bases separating them. The CDR3 region has the DNA TGTGCCAGCAGTTTAAATTGGAACACCGGGGAGCTGTTTTTT. It codes for CASSLNWNTGELFF.

V usage is TRBV30 and J usage is TRBJ1-2, with D possibly matching TRBD1 (6 bases). This CDR3 region has 15 residues. Germline V gene sequence: CDR1 GTSNPN, CDR2 SVGIG (reference sequence). Trimming removed 5 bases at V and 2 bases at J, with 18 bases between. The DNA for the CDR3 is TGTGCCTGGTTGGGAAACGGACAGCGAAACTATGGCTACACCTTC. Translating gives CAWLGNGQRNYGYTF.

The chain carries TRBV7-6 and TRBJ2-5; TRBD1 is a possible D gene (6 bases). CDR1 is SGHVS and CDR2 is FNYEAQ in the germline V gene. The CDR3 totals 14 residues. Trimming shortened V by 1 base and J by 5 bases, and 11 bases separated the two germline ends. The CDR3 spells CASSLGWGQETQYF. DNA for the CDR3: TGTGCCAGCAGCTTAGGGTGGGGGCAGGAGACCCAGTACTTC.

This clone has more than one count but fewer than ten. Other DNA sequences in the same sample also yield this CDR3. The chain joins TRBV6-4 to TRBJ1-1; D is possibly TRBD1 (5 bases). The CDR3 has 13 amino acids. V gave up 5 bases and J gave up 1 base, with 8 bases separating them. Germline values: CDR1 MRHNA, CDR2 SNTAGT. In nucleotides, the CDR3 is TGTGCCAGCAGTACCAGGGCGAACACTGAAGCTTTCTTT. Residues: CASSTRANTEAFF.

The chain joins TRBV29-1 to TRBJ1-1; the D gene is possibly TRBD1 (6 bases). V shed 6 bases and J shed 1 base, with 12 bases lying between them. The CDR3 is made up of 13 amino acids. Looked up from germline, CDR1 is SQVTM and CDR2 is ANQGSEA. The CDR3 bases are TGCAGCGTGGGGGCAAGGGAGAACACTGAAGCTTTCTTT. Protein sequence: CSVGARENTEAFF.

CDR3 loop: CAWSIRTGRFLMNTEAFF. Here the CDR3 DNA reads TGTGCCTGGAGTATCAGGACAGGGAGGTTTCTGATGAACACTGAAGCTTTCTTT. V and J are TRBV30 and TRBJ1-1; 8 bases line up with TRBD1. Looked up from germline, CDR1 is GTSNPN and CDR2 is SVGIG (reference sequence). This CDR3 spans 18 amino acids. With V trimmed by 2 bases and J by 0 bases, 14 bases remained unmatched.

The rearrangement links TRBV5-8 to TRBJ1-5; TRBD1 agrees at 8 bases. This CDR3 contains 19 residues. Germline CDR1 SGHTS, CDR2 YDEGEE. V lost 0 bases to trimming and J lost 2 bases; unmatched junction nucleotides: 13. CDR3 DNA: TGTGCCAGCAGCTTGGGGCCTCAGGGGGCCCTCCATGGCAATCAGCCCCAGCATTTT. Residues: CASSLGPQGALHGNQPQHF.

This clone was observed a single time. This chain connects TRBV7-8 to TRBJ1-2; 7 bases are shared with TRBD1. With 4 bases clipped from V and 7 bases from J, the junction kept 12 bases outside the gene matches. The CDR3 covers 15 residues. Germline V gives CDR1 SGHVS, CDR2 FQNEAQ. CDR3 sequence (DNA): TGTGCCAGCAGCTCCCGACAGACAGGGTCGGGTGGCTACACCTTC. Protein sequence: CASSSRQTGSGGYTF.

V gene TRBV30 combines with J gene TRBJ2-2; D call uncertain. The CDR3 runs to 11 residues. CDR1 and CDR2 from the germline V gene are GTSNPN and SVGIG (reference sequence). Trimming stripped 3 bases from V and 6 bases from J, with 5 bases between. This CDR3 is CAWSRSGELFF. The CDR3 DNA reads TGTGCCTGGAGCCGGTCCGGGGAGCTGTTTTTT.

This clone was recorded a few times. V is TRBV4-1 and J is TRBJ1-5; no definite D call. V lost 0 bases and J 2 bases, leaving 14 bases between the germline ends. The CDR3 extends over 17 amino acids. Germline V gene lookup returns CDR1 MGHRA and CDR2 YSYEKL. CDR3 in DNA: TGCGCCAGCAGCCAAGACGGAGGAGACTCCGGCAATCAGCCCCAGCATTTT. This encodes CASSQDGGDSGNQPQHF.

V gene TRBV30 combines with J gene TRBJ1-5; 9 bases are a match to TRBD1. The CDR3 is made up of 13 amino acids. Trimming at V came to 2 bases and at J to 7 bases, leaving 3 bases not matched to a gene. Germline V gene lookup returns CDR1 GTSNPN and CDR2 SVGIG (reference sequence). The DNA for the CDR3 is TGTGCCTGGAGTTTCACAGGGGGCCAGCCCCAGCATTTT. This encodes CAWSFTGGQPQHF.

This clone has only a few counts. V and J are TRBV7-9 and TRBJ1-2, with 8 bases lining up with TRBD1. Germline CDR1 reads SEHNR; CDR2 reads FQNEAQ (reference sequence). The CDR3 is 14 amino acids. V lost 5 bases to trimming and J lost 8 bases; unmatched junction nucleotides: 10. The CDR3 is CASSRGQEVGGYTF. CDR3 nucleotide sequence: TGTGCCAGCAGCCGGGGACAGGAGGTAGGAGGCTACACCTTC.

The chain employs TRBV12-5 and TRBJ1-3, with D maybe TRBD1 (6 bases). Germline assignment: CDR1 LGHNT and CDR2 FRNRAP. This CDR3 has 15 amino acids. V lost 7 bases and J lost 0, with 13 bases in between. The CDR3 is CASARGGYSGNTIYF. DNA of the CDR3: TGTGCTAGTGCCCGAGGGGGTTACTCTGGAAACACCATATATTTT.

The rearrangement joins TRBV9 to TRBJ2-1, with 7 positions matching TRBD1. The CDR3 length is 15 residues. The germline V gene encodes CDR1 SGDLS and CDR2 YYNGEE. The J segment lost 6 bases and the V segment lost 4 bases, leaving 10 bases of the junction unmatched. CDR3 nucleotides: TGTGCCAGCAGCTCCCGTCAGGGGGTCGGCAATGAGCAGTTCTTC. Translating gives CASSSRQGVGNEQFF.

The rearrangement links TRBV4-1 to TRBJ2-1, with 10 bases aligning to TRBD1. After removal of 4 bases from V and 6 bases from J, the junction contained 12 bases not matched to a gene. Germline V gives CDR1 MGHRA, CDR2 YSYEKL. CDR3 size: 17 residues. DNA for the CDR3: TGCGCCAGCAGCCTATTAGGGACAGGGGAAGGGAGCAATGAGCAGTTCTTC. It specifies CASSLLGTGEGSNEQFF.

The chain's CDR3 is CASSYSNTFNTEAFF. DNA for the CDR3: TGTGCCAGCAGTTACTCGAACACATTTAACACTGAAGCTTTCTTT. This chain links TRBV6-6 with TRBJ1-1; D gene unclear. CDR3 length: 15 amino acids. Germline loops: CDR1 MNHNY, CDR2 SVGAGI (reference sequence). V lost 0 bases and J 2 bases, leaving 10 bases between the germline ends.

With respect to this clone: A junction end diverges from the germline sequence, so it may reflect a read error. V is TRBV6-5 and J is TRBJ1-2; D not resolved. The length of the CDR3 is 13 residues. Germline V gene data show CDR1 as MNHEY and CDR2 as SVGAGI. The CDR3 nucleotides are TGTGCCAGCAAAAGAGTTCAGAACTATGGCTACCCCTTC. Protein sequence: CASKRVQNYGYPF.

This rearrangement joins TRBV6-6 to TRBJ1-4; D is ambiguous. CDR3 length: 15 residues. The V gene lost 6 bases and the J gene lost 0 bases, with 11 bases spanning the gap. Germline loops: CDR1 MNHNY, CDR2 SVGAGI (reference sequence). CDR3 sequence: CASSRTVATNEKLFF. CDR3 DNA sequence: TGTGCCAGCAGCCGGACTGTTGCAACTAATGAAAAACTGTTTTTT.

On this clone itself: At the DNA level, this CDR3 is encoded by other sequences in the same sample as well. This chain joins TRBV30 and TRBJ1-1; TRBD1 might be the D (6 bases). The V end lost 0 bases, the J end lost 1 base, and 6 bases lay between the germline ends. The CDR3 spans 13 residues. Per the germline V gene, CDR1 is GTSNPN and CDR2 is SVGIG (reference sequence). Here the CDR3 reads CAWSVGGNTEAFF. The CDR3 nucleotides are TGTGCCTGGAGTGTAGGGGGGAACACTGAAGCTTTCTTT.

The chain links TRBV30 to TRBJ2-1; 13 nucleotides match TRBD2. Germline lookup yields CDR1 GTSNPN and CDR2 SVGIG (reference sequence). J was trimmed by 6 bases and V by 3 bases; bases with no gene match: 2. The CDR3 totals 14 residues. The CDR3 DNA is TGTGCCTGGAGGGGGACTAGCGGGGTCAATGAGCAGTTCTTC. It is translated as CAWRGTSGVNEQFF.